The rows below give T cell receptor beta chains drawn from one sample of a study of T cell responses to AZD1222 COVID-19 vaccine. The protocol was immunoSEQ multiplex PCR, while the TCRdb copy is restricted to in-frame clones and leaves out a portion. The repertoire includes 120,000 or so clones, about nine tenths of them detected once, and just over 7% sits in the top ten. The sample here was peripheral blood, taken on day 0 of AZD1222 vaccination. The receptors come from an adult in good health. CDR3s include the opening cysteine and the closing phenylalanine or tryptophan. A D gene is named only where the DNA matches it firmly. Clone size is shown for a subset of rows, as once, few, many or a class of expanded clone.

NA	TRBV18	NA	TRBJ2-2	CASSSLKPHRAGELFF	TGTGCCAGCTCATCCCTAAAACCCCACAGGGCCGGGGAGCTGTTTTTT
NA	TRBV7-9	TRBD1	TRBJ1-4	CASSAEGAPNEKLFF	TGTGCCAGCAGCGCCGAGGGGGCGCCGAATGAAAAACTGTTTTTT
NA	TRBV7-2	NA	TRBJ2-3	CASSLQATATTDTQYF	TGTGCCAGCAGCCTACAGGCCACAGCAACCACAGATACGCAGTATTTT
NA	TRBV4-3	TRBD1	TRBJ2-1	CASSRGQGVDEQFF	TGCGCCAGCAGTCGTGGACAGGGCGTGGATGAGCAGTTCTTC
NA	TRBV7-2	NA	TRBJ2-1	CASSLEGRPGEQFF	TGTGCCAGCAGCTTAGAGGGCCGACCTGGTGAGCAGTTCTTC
NA	TRBV9	TRBD1	TRBJ1-3	CASSPTGGRGNTIYF	TGTGCCAGCAGCCCAACAGGGGGCAGGGGAAACACCATATATTTT
NA	TRBV5-1	TRBD1	TRBJ1-1	CASSPVGQGGTEAFF	TGCGCCAGCAGCCCCGTGGGACAGGGGGGGACTGAAGCTTTCTTT
once	TRBV5-1	TRBD2	TRBJ2-7	CASTIAGDYEQYF	TGCGCCAGCACCATAGCGGGAGACTACGAGCAGTACTTC
NA	TRBV6-1	NA	TRBJ2-1	CASSDTGRLDNEQFF	TGTGCCAGCAGTGACACGGGACGGCTGGACAATGAGCAGTTCTTC
NA	TRBV6-5	NA	TRBJ1-1	CASSSTPNTEAFF	TGTGCCAGCAGTTCGACACCGAACACTGAAGCTTTCTTT
NA	TRBV6-5	NA	TRBJ1-4	CASSFTVIATNEKLFF	TGTGCCAGCAGTTTCACAGTTATTGCAACTAATGAAAAACTGTTTTTT
NA	TRBV9	TRBD2	TRBJ2-1	CASSVGTSGIGEQFF	TGTGCCAGCAGCGTAGGGACTAGCGGGATCGGTGAGCAGTTCTTC
NA	TRBV9	TRBD2	TRBJ2-1	CASSVSGSSYNEQFF	TGTGCCAGCAGCGTTAGCGGGAGTTCCTACAATGAGCAGTTCTTC
few	TRBV10-1	NA	TRBJ2-2	CASSPGSNTGELFF	TGCGCCAGCAGCCCGGGGTCGAACACCGGGGAGCTGTTTTTT
NA	TRBV6-2/TRBV6-3	NA	TRBJ1-5	CASSWDGGYSNQPQHF	TGTGCCAGCAGTTGGGACGGGGGATATAGCAATCAGCCCCAGCATTTT
NA	TRBV28	NA	TRBJ2-5	CASSPLATTDRAQYF	TGTGCCAGCAGTCCACTAGCCACGACGGATCGAGCCCAGTACTTC
NA	TRBV28	TRBD2	TRBJ2-3	CASNTGGGFDTQYF	TGTGCCAGCAACACGGGGGGGGGCTTCGATACGCAGTATTTT
NA	TRBV5-1	TRBD2	TRBJ2-1	CASSLATSGSHSYNEQFF	TGCGCCAGCAGCTTGGCGACTAGCGGGAGCCACTCCTACAATGAGCAGTTCTTC
NA	TRBV28	TRBD1	TRBJ2-7	CASSPGQNLRTYEQYF	TGTGCCAGCAGTCCGGGACAGAATTTACGGACCTACGAGCAGTACTTC
NA	TRBV5-4	TRBD2	TRBJ2-2	CASSLLAGVGTGELFF	TGTGCCAGCAGCCTCCTAGCGGGAGTAGGAACCGGGGAGCTGTTTTTT
NA	TRBV5-4	TRBD1	TRBJ2-7	CASSPGTGFGEQYF	TGTGCCAGCAGCCCCGGGACAGGGTTCGGCGAGCAGTACTTC
NA	TRBV19	NA	TRBJ1-6	CASTRGTYNSPLHF	TGTGCCAGTACCAGGGGCACCTATAATTCACCCCTCCACTTT
NA	TRBV9	NA	TRBJ1-4	CASSVTVGNNEKLFF	TGTGCCAGCAGCGTTACTGTGGGGAACAATGAAAAACTGTTTTTT
NA	TRBV7-9	NA	TRBJ1-2	CASSPTGRGNGYTF	TGTGCCAGCAGCCCCACGGGGAGGGGGAATGGCTACACCTTC
NA	TRBV28	NA	TRBJ1-2	CASSSIWTGGVGYTF	TGTGCCAGCAGTTCAATCTGGACCGGCGGGGTTGGCTACACCTTC
NA	TRBV28	NA	TRBJ2-7	CASSQLSGPYEQYF	TGTGCCAGCAGCCAACTAAGCGGACCCTACGAGCAGTACTTC
NA	TRBV7-9	TRBD1	TRBJ2-7	CASSLALSGQGPYEQYF	TGTGCCAGCAGCTTAGCGCTGTCAGGACAGGGACCCTACGAGCAGTACTTC
once	TRBV12-3/TRBV12-4	NA	TRBJ1-2	CASSLDGYGYTF	TGTGCCAGCAGCCTAGATGGCTATGGCTACACCTTC
NA	TRBV18	NA	TRBJ2-5	CASSGGALETQYF	TGTGCCAGCTCAGGAGGGGCGTTAGAGACCCAGTACTTC
NA	TRBV9	NA	TRBJ2-5	CASSEGLLGETQYF	TGTGCCAGCAGCGAGGGGCTCCTCGGCGAGACCCAGTACTTC
NA	TRBV28	NA	TRBJ1-1	CASSLMERAEAFF	TGTGCCAGCAGCCTTATGGAACGGGCTGAAGCTTTCTTT
NA	TRBV3-1/TRBV3-2	NA	TRBJ2-7	CASSQGSSYEQYF	TGTGCCAGCAGCCAAGGCAGTTCCTACGAGCAGTACTTC
NA	TRBV3-1/TRBV3-2	NA	TRBJ1-2	CASSHSQGYYGYTF	TGTGCCAGCAGCCACTCACAGGGATACTATGGCTACACCTTC
NA	TRBV18	NA	TRBJ1-3	CASSRAGGFGNTIYF	TGTGCCAGCTCACGAGCGGGGGGCTTTGGAAACACCATATATTTT
NA	TRBV5-1	TRBD2	TRBJ2-1	CASSRILAGAYNEQFF	TGCGCCAGCAGCCGGATTCTAGCGGGAGCATACAATGAGCAGTTCTTC
NA	TRBV10-3	NA	TRBJ1-5	CAITSDGGNQPQHF	TGTGCCATCACCTCGGATGGAGGGAATCAGCCCCAGCATTTT
few	TRBV28	NA	TRBJ2-7	CASSSPLAVAYEQYF	TGTGCCAGCAGCTCCCCCCTGGCGGTGGCCTACGAGCAGTACTTC
NA	TRBV7-9	NA	TRBJ2-7	CASSLVGQHTYEQYF	TGTGCCAGCAGCTTAGTGGGCCAGCACACCTACGAGCAGTACTTC
NA	TRBV15	NA	TRBJ2-2	CATSLLRNTGELFF	TGTGCCACCAGCTTGCTAAGGAACACCGGGGAGCTGTTTTTT
NA	TRBV18	TRBD1	TRBJ1-2	CASSPGDRDYGYTF	TGTGCCAGCTCACCGGGGGACAGAGACTATGGCTACACCTTC
NA	TRBV24-1	TRBD2	TRBJ2-1	CATSDLRGGTYNEQFF	TGTGCCACCAGTGATTTGAGGGGAGGGACCTACAATGAGCAGTTCTTC
NA	TRBV15	TRBD2	TRBJ2-1	CATSRETSGTYNEQFF	TGTGCCACCAGCAGAGAGACTAGCGGTACCTACAATGAGCAGTTCTTC
NA	TRBV19	NA	TRBJ2-7	CASSTDRNVYEQYF	TGTGCCAGTAGTACCGACAGAAATGTCTACGAGCAGTACTTC
NA	TRBV24-1	TRBD2	TRBJ2-1	CATSDSLAAYNEQFF	TGTGCCACCAGTGATTCACTAGCGGCATACAATGAGCAGTTCTTC
once	TRBV19	TRBD2	TRBJ2-3	CASPTPGLPAGNLNTDTQYF	TGTGCCAGCCCCACGCCGGGACTACCGGCCGGGAACCTAAACACAGATACGCAGTATTTT
NA	TRBV30	NA	TRBJ2-7	CAWSVGPEQYF	TGTGCCTGGAGTGTAGGGCCCGAGCAGTACTTC
NA	TRBV28	NA	TRBJ1-1	CASSRTVNTEAFF	TGTGCCAGCAGCCGGACAGTGAACACTGAAGCTTTCTTT
NA	TRBV10-3	TRBD1	TRBJ1-2	CAISESAGQLYYGYTF	TGTGCCATCAGTGAGTCCGCGGGACAGTTGTACTATGGCTACACCTTC
NA	TRBV20-1	NA	TRBJ1-4	CSALWREKLFF	TGCAGTGCTCTATGGAGGGAAAAACTGTTTTTT
few	TRBV18	TRBD1	TRBJ1-3	CASSPRAPGQGAGNTIYF	TGTGCCAGCTCACCAAGGGCCCCGGGACAGGGGGCTGGAAACACCATATATTTT
once	TRBV4-3	NA	TRBJ2-5	CASSQDPGETQYF	TGCGCCAGCAGCCAAGATCCCGGGGAGACCCAGTACTTC
NA	TRBV5-1	NA	TRBJ2-7	CASSLGGGALEQYF	TGCGCCAGCAGCTTAGGGGGAGGAGCCTTGGAGCAGTACTTC
NA	TRBV29-1	NA	TRBJ1-1	CSVGEGLGTEAFF	TGCAGCGTTGGCGAGGGGCTCGGCACTGAAGCTTTCTTT